This T cell receptor beta chain was recorded in a study of T cells in Graves' hyperthyroidism and ophthalmopathy. Looked up from germline, CDR1 is MNHNS and CDR2 is SASEGT. CDR3 length: 14 residues. Trimming left V 4 bases short and J 3 bases short, with 10 bases between. Amplified TCR beta CDR3 regions came from RNA transcripts. Using the HTBI primer set, a first-round RT-PCR was run on the TCR CDR3. Using its own MiXCR run on the multiplex PCR reads, TCRdb lists one record per CDR3 protein. The sample shows almost 600,000 distinct CDR3 sequences, roughly 13% of them seen only once. In its sample, this clonotype was seen many times.

The chain recombines TRBV6-1 with TRBJ1-3; D is perhaps TRBD1 (5 bases). The receptor was isolated from a young woman with Graves' hyperthyroidism that later progressed to Graves' ophthalmopathy. The sequenced material came from blood. CDR3 region: CASSGTGDGNTIYF. The CDR3 DNA reads as TGTGCCAGCAGTGGAACAGGTGATGGAAACACCATATATTTT.